What follows are 25 T cell receptor beta chains derived from one specimen sequenced in a study of T cells in tuberculosis. Only in-frame clones appear in the TCRdb table, and some are missing; sequencing was by immunoSEQ multiplex PCR. The table shows around 38,000 clones, with 95% occurring only once. Sequencing was done on a sample of PBMCs. The receptors were sampled from a donor aged 10 to 29 with latent tuberculosis or without tuberculosis infection.

This clone occurred once. J is TRBJ2-5 and V is TRBV5-1; D unclear. The CDR3 has 11 amino acids. Germline CDR1 is SGHRS and CDR2 is YFSETQ. The V gene lost 3 bases and the J gene lost 5 bases, with 5 bases spanning the gap. CDR3 residues: CASSSAETQYF. The CDR3 nucleotides are TGCGCCAGCAGCTCCGCGGAGACCCAGTACTTC.

The J gene is TRBJ1-1, the V gene TRBV10-3; D ambiguous. Germline V CDR1 and CDR2: ENHRY, SYGVKD. The CDR3 has 14 amino acids. V was cut by 4 bases and J by 2 bases, with 11 bases left in between. The CDR3 sequence is CAISVVRSNTEAFF. The CDR3 DNA sequence: TGTGCCATCAGTGTAGTCCGGTCCAACACTGAAGCTTTCTTT.

The J gene is TRBJ1-4, the V gene TRBV7-8, with a possible D match to TRBD1 (6 bases). V was cut by 4 bases and J by 0 bases, with 9 bases left in between. This CDR3 contains 15 residues. CDR1 and CDR2 from the germline V gene are SGHVS and FQNEAQ. The CDR3 loop reads CASSSSGATNEKLFF. The DNA for the CDR3 is TGTGCCAGCAGCTCCTCAGGGGCAACTAATGAAAAACTGTTTTTT.

V usage is TRBV7-9 and J usage is TRBJ1-5; a possible D gene is TRBD1 (6 bases). Trimming took off 5 bases at V and 13 bases at J, with 18 bases between the two ends. The CDR3 covers 13 residues. Germline CDR1 is SEHNR and CDR2 is FQNEAQ (reference sequence). CDR3 nucleotide sequence: TGTGCCAGCAGCAAACAGGGACGAGGGGGTCAGCATTTT. It yields the protein CASSKQGRGGQHF.

The genes are TRBV11-2 and TRBJ1-3, with 9 bases aligning to TRBD1. The trim removed 5 bases at V and 4 bases at J, leaving 3 bases unmatched. Germline CDR1 is SGHAT and CDR2 is FQNNGV. The CDR3 contains 14 residues. CDR3 DNA: TGTGCCAGCAGCATTACAGGGGGCGGAAACACCATATATTTT. Amino acid sequence: CASSITGGGNTIYF.

The J gene is TRBJ1-2, the V gene TRBV9; no definite D call. CDR3 length: 15 amino acids. Looked up from germline, CDR1 is SGDLS and CDR2 is YYNGEE. Between the trimmed V and J ends, which lost 4 bases and 1 base, there was a span of 14 bases. CDR3 DNA: TGTGCCAGCAGCCTCTCAATGGAGCGTAACTATGGCTACACCTTC. It translates to CASSLSMERNYGYTF.

The chain employs TRBV5-5 and TRBJ2-1; 11 bases are a match to TRBD2. Germline assignment: CDR1 SGHKS and CDR2 YYEKEE (reference sequence). With 4 bases clipped from V and 4 bases from J, the junction kept 7 bases outside the gene matches. CDR3 length equals 16 residues. In nucleotides, the CDR3 is TGTGCCAGCAGCCCCGGGGTAGCGGGGGGGTACAATGAGCAGTTCTTC. It yields the protein CASSPGVAGGYNEQFF.

The chain uses TRBV7-3 and TRBJ1-2, with D perhaps TRBD1 (6 bases). V lost 1 base, J lost 4 bases, and 7 bases lay in between. Germline values: CDR1 SGHTA, CDR2 FQGTGA. The CDR3 spans 13 residues. DNA of the CDR3: TGTGCCAGCAGCTTAAAAGGGGGCTATGGCTACACCTTC. It yields the protein CASSLKGGYGYTF.

The J gene is TRBJ2-2, the V gene TRBV6-5; 7 bases are shared with TRBD2. CDR1 MNHEY and CDR2 SVGAGI come from the germline V gene. The CDR3 is 16 residues long. J gave up 3 bases and V 2 bases, and 6 bases lay outside the gene matches. The CDR3 nucleotides are TGTGCCAGCAGTTACCCGACGGGGGGTGACACCGGGGAGCTGTTTTTT. Translation gives CASSYPTGGDTGELFF.

Only one count was recorded for this clone. The chain couples TRBV28 to TRBJ1-2; 8 bases are shared with TRBD1. After removal of 7 bases from V and 5 bases from J, the junction contained 18 bases not matched to a gene. The CDR3 sequence is 17 residues long. The germline V gene has CDR1 MDHEN and CDR2 SYDVKM. The CDR3 bases are TGTGCCAGCACCAACCCCCTCGGACAGGGAGAACGATATGGCTACACCTTC. It encodes CASTNPLGQGERYGYTF.

The rearrangement uses TRBV18 and TRBJ2-5; TRBD2 agrees at 10 bases. The CDR3 has 15 amino acids. V lost 3 bases to trimming and J lost 5 bases; unmatched junction nucleotides: 6. Germline CDR1 is KGHSH and CDR2 is LQKENI. The CDR3 nucleotides read TGTGCCAGCTCACCGTTAGCGGGGGGAGTGGAGACCCAGTACTTC. The encoded protein is CASSPLAGGVETQYF.

The chain combines TRBV30 with TRBJ2-3; a possible D gene is TRBD2 (6 bases). V was pared by 4 bases and J by 2 bases, with 13 bases between. The CDR3 covers 14 residues. Germline V lookup: CDR1 GTSNPN, CDR2 SVGIG (reference sequence). DNA for the CDR3: TGTGCCTGGACAATCGGAGGGGACACAGATACGCAGTATTTT. This codes for CAWTIGGDTDTQYF.

The chain links TRBV6-6 to TRBJ2-7; 8 bases match TRBD2. CDR1 and CDR2 (germline): MNHNY, SVGAGI (reference sequence). Trimming took 5 bases from V and 7 from J; bases not matched to a gene: 13. This CDR3 is built from 15 residues. The CDR3: CASSTPAAGVWEQYF. The CDR3 DNA sequence: TGTGCCAGCAGTACCCCGGCAGCGGGGGTTTGGGAGCAGTACTTC.

This chain links TRBV9 with TRBJ2-7, with TRBD1 matching over 7 bases. The length of the CDR3 is 14 residues. Germline trimming cut 4 bases from V and 2 bases from J; bases unmatched to any gene: 6. The germline V gene has CDR1 SGDLS and CDR2 YYNGEE. The CDR3 DNA follows: TGTGCCAGCAGCTCCGGACAGGCCACCTACGAGCAGTACTTC. It codes for CASSSGQATYEQYF.

The chain links TRBV19 to TRBJ2-7; 8 bases align to TRBD1. Germline CDR1 reads LNHDA; CDR2 reads SQIVND (reference sequence). Trimming removed 8 bases from V and 3 bases from J; junction bases left unmatched: 6. The CDR3 is made up of 13 amino acids. CDR3 bases: TGTGCCAGTGGGACAGGTGGTGTCTACGAGCAGTACTTC. Its protein is CASGTGGVYEQYF.

The chain employs TRBV9 and TRBJ2-5; 8 bases are shared with TRBD2. CDR1 SGDLS and CDR2 YYNGEE come from the germline V gene. V shed 0 bases, J shed 4 bases, and the junction held 5 bases outside the gene matches. This CDR3 has 15 residues. The chain's CDR3 is CASSVERGSGETQYF. The DNA for the CDR3 is TGTGCCAGCAGCGTAGAGCGGGGGTCGGGAGAGACCCAGTACTTC.

This clone was seen just once. The V and J genes are TRBV4-3 and TRBJ2-7; 9 nucleotides match TRBD1. The CDR3 runs 16 residues. Germline V gene data show CDR1 as LGHNA and CDR2 as YSLEER. The V and J ends lost 3 bases and 4 bases, in that order; junction bases with no gene match: 10. CDR3 nucleotide sequence: TGCGCCAGCAGCCAGGTTGCCGGGACAGGGATATACGAGCAGTACTTC. Translated, it gives CASSQVAGTGIYEQYF.

The chain links TRBV19 to TRBJ1-5; no definite D call. The V end was cut by 1 base, the J end by 4 bases, with 11 bases between. Germline V CDR1 and CDR2: LNHDA, SQIVND (reference sequence). The CDR3 covers 15 residues. CDR3 in DNA: TGTGCCAGTAGTATAGGGGAGGTTGTGAATCAGCCCCAGCATTTT. Translation gives CASSIGEVVNQPQHF.

This clone was detected once. The chain's CDR3 is CASSYSQDRGLLEAFF. The CDR3 nucleotides read TGTGCCAGCAGTTACTCCCAGGACAGGGGGCTCCTCGAAGCTTTCTTT. The genes are TRBV6-6 and TRBJ1-1; 11 nucleotides align to TRBD1. The CDR3 contains 16 residues. From germline, CDR1 is MNHNY and CDR2 SVGAGI (reference sequence). After removal of 0 bases from V and 8 bases from J, the junction contained 8 bases not matched to a gene.

This clone was seen once. The chain is built from TRBV5-1 and TRBJ2-7, with 15 bases lining up with TRBD2. The length of the CDR3 is 17 residues. With V trimmed by 4 bases and J by 5 bases, 10 bases remained unmatched. Germline lookup yields CDR1 SGHRS and CDR2 YFSETQ. CDR3 loop: CASSPGLAGGPYNEQYF. CDR3 nucleotide sequence: TGCGCCAGCAGCCCAGGACTAGCGGGGGGGCCTTACAACGAGCAGTACTTC.

V usage is TRBV5-1 and J usage is TRBJ2-3; 11 positions match TRBD2. Germline CDR1 is SGHRS and CDR2 is YFSETQ. The J segment lost 1 base and the V segment lost 2 bases, leaving 12 bases of the junction unmatched. The CDR3 length is 19 residues. The CDR3 region is CASSLLTSGGSPGTDTQYF. The CDR3 coding sequence is TGCGCCAGCAGCTTACTCACTAGCGGGGGTTCACCGGGCACAGATACGCAGTATTTT.

The rearrangement joins TRBV28 to TRBJ1-3; TRBD1 agrees at 10 bases. The CDR3 sequence is 15 residues long. J was trimmed by 3 bases and V by 7 bases; bases with no gene match: 6. CDR1 and CDR2 (germline): MDHEN, SYDVKM. CDR3 protein: CASTGTGVGGNTIYF. The CDR3 DNA follows: TGTGCCAGCACCGGGACAGGGGTTGGTGGAAACACCATATATTTT.

A single count supports this clone. CDR3 sequence: CASSLGTGGTGELFF. Written as DNA, the CDR3 is TGTGCCAGCAGCTTGGGGACAGGAGGGACCGGGGAGCTGTTTTTT. The chain recombines TRBV11-2 with TRBJ2-2; 8 bases line up with TRBD1. V shed 3 bases and J 5 bases; nucleotides not matched to a gene: 5. Looked up from germline, CDR1 is SGHAT and CDR2 is FQNNGV. This CDR3 has 15 amino acids. Using reference TRBV11-2 and TRBJ2-2 for the parts outside the CDR3, the full variable domain is EAGVAQSPRYKIIEKRQSVAFWCNPISGHATLYWYQQILGQGPKLLIQFQNNGVVDDSQLPKDRFSAERLKGVDSTLKIQPAKLEDSAVYLCASSLGTGGTGELFFGEGSRLTVL.

The gene calls are TRBV6-5 and TRBJ2-5; 7 bases agree with TRBD1. With V trimmed by 2 bases and J by 4 bases, 4 bases remained unmatched. The CDR3 runs 14 residues. CDR1 MNHEY and CDR2 SVGAGI come from the germline V gene. Here the CDR3 reads CASSYGRGIETQYF. The CDR3 coding sequence is TGTGCCAGCAGTTACGGCAGGGGGATAGAGACCCAGTACTTC.

This rearrangement joins TRBV29-1 to TRBJ1-4, with 9 bases lining up with TRBD1. The V segment lost 4 bases and the J segment 4 bases; nucleotides outside the gene matches: 7. This CDR3 has 15 amino acids. Looked up from germline, CDR1 is SQVTM and CDR2 is ANQGSEA. The CDR3 here is CSVVGQGVSNEKLFF. As DNA, the CDR3 is TGCAGCGTTGTGGGACAGGGTGTTAGTAATGAAAAACTGTTTTTT.